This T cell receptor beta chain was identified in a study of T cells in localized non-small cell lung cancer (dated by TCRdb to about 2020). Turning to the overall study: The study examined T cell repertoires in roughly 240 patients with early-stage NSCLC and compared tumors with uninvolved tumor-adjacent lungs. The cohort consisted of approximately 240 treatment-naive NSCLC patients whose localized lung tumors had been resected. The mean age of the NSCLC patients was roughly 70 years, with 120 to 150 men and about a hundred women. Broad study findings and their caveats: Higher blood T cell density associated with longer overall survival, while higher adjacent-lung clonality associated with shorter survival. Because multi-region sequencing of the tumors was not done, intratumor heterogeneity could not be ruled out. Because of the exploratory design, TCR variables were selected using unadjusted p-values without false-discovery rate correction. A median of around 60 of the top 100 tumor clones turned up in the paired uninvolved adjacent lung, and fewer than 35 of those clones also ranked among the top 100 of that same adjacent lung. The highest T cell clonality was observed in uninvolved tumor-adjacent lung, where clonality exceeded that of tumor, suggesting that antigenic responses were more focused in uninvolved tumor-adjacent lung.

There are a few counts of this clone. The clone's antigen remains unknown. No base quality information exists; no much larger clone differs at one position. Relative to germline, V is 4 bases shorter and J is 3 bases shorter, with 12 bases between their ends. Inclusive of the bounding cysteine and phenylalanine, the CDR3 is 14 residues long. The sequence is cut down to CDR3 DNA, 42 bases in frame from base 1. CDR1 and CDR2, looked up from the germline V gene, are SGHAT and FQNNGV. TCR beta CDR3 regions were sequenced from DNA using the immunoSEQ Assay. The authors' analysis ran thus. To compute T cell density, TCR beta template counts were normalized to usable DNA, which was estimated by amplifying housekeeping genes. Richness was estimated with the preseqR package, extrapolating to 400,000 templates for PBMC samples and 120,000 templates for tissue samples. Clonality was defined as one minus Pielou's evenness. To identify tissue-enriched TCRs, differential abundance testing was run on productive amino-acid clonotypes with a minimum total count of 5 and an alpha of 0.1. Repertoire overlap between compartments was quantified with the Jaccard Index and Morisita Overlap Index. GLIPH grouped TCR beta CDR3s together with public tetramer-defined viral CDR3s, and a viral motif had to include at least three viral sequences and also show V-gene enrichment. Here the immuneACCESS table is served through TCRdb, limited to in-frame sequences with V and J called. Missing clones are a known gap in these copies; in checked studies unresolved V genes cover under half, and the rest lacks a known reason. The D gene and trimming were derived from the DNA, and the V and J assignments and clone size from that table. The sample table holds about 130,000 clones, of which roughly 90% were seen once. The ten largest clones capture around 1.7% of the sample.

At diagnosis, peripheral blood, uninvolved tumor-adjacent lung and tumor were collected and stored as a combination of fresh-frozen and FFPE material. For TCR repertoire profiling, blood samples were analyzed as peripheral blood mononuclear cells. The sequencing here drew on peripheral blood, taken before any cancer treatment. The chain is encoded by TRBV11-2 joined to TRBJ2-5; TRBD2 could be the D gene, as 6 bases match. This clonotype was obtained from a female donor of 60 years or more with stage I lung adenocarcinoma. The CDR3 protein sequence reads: CASSSTGEKETQYF. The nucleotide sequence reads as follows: TGTGCCAGCAGCTCGACGGGGGAGAAAGAGACCCAGTACTTC. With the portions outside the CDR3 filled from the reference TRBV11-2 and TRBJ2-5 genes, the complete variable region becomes EAGVAQSPRYKIIEKRQSVAFWCNPISGHATLYWYQQILGQGPKLLIQFQNNGVVDDSQLPKDRFSAERLKGVDSTLKIQPAKLEDSAVYLCASSSTGEKETQYFGPGTRLLVL.